This TCR beta chain is drawn from a study of T-cell reconstitution after alpha-beta-depleted transplantation in children (dated by TCRdb to about 2016). Context from the whole study: Using TCR repertoire profiling, the study followed T-cell immune reconstitution in a quantitative way in children after TCRalphabeta/CD19-depleted allogeneic hematopoietic cell transplantation. Results and caveats for the whole study, not just this receptor: The frequencies of hyperexpanded clones fell over the following months, and after one year, T-cell counts and TCRbeta diversity were mostly attributed to newly produced T cells. In some patients, the high TCRbeta diversity seen at day 60 was put down to recipient T cells and intrathymic progenitors that had survived conditioning. Apparently early alphabetaT-cell count recovery about two months after transplant reportedly relied on only several hundred rapidly expanded clones derived from non-depleted graft cells.

Spanning cysteine to phenylalanine, the CDR3 consists of 15 amino acids. Only the CDR3 DNA stays, 45 bases, in frame from base 1. The junction shows trimming of 3 bases on V and 0 bases on J, plus 10 bases between the germline ends. What the treatment or condition label conveys for this sample: allogeneic hematopoietic cell transplantation with graft depleted of TCRalphabeta T cells and CD19 B cells. TCRalphabeta/CD19-depleted allogeneic hematopoietic cell grafts were given to the transplant recipients, all of whom were children. The method was PCR. The reads were generated on an Illumina HiSeq 2500. TCR libraries were prepared with molecular barcoding, using unique molecular identifiers to normalize TCRbeta repertoire quantification. The public sequencing data were trimmed at Q25 with fastp and processed into clonotypes with MiXCR by TCRdb, which kept only in-frame beta chains. Entries that share a CDR3 protein sequence are merged under the most common genes and DNA. The sample table lists some 840,000 distinct CDR3 sequences, approximately 15% of them with a count of one. The ten largest clones capture approximately 5% of the sample.

The table lists this clonotype with a few counts. Its specific antigen is unknown. Per-base qualities were not stored, and no clone one base away is much larger. Recombination connected TRBV12-3 or TRBV12-4 to TRBJ2-3, with an unclear D gene assignment. Source: PBMCs, mostly from graft donor cells, taken 360 days after TCRalphabeta/CD19-depleted stem cell transplant. The receptor comes from a male patient younger than 18 who had a stem cell transplant for acute lymphoblastic leukemia, so the T cells may come from the graft donor. CDR3 sequence: CASSLWTVSTDTQYF. The DNA sequence is as follows: TGTGCCAGCAGTTTGTGGACGGTTAGCACAGATACGCAGTATTTT.